The rows below give T cell receptor beta chains drawn from one sample of a study of blood T cell repertoires in COVID-19. TCRdb's copy holds only in-frame clones and misses some; the assay was immunoSEQ multiplex PCR. The sample lists about 73,000 clones, approximately 82% occurring once. Material: peripheral blood. The receptors come from a man aged 50 to 60 with active COVID-19. Each CDR3 is given without its conserved first and last residue.

J: TRBJ1-1; V: TRBV6-2/TRBV6-3; CDR3: ASSWNAYRAENTEAF
J: TRBJ2-1; V: TRBV15; CDR3: ATSERAGINEQF
J: TRBJ1-1; V: TRBV27; CDR3: ASSLFGRENTEAF
J: TRBJ2-2; V: TRBV6-5; CDR3: ASRPLEIGELF
J: TRBJ1-6; V: TRBV14; CDR3: ASSQDLWAWSRDSSPYNSPLH
J: TRBJ1-4; V: TRBV5-1; CDR3: ASSLGKDNVKLF
J: TRBJ2-3; V: TRBV12-5; CDR3: ASGGLAGAPDTQY
J: TRBJ2-3; V: TRBV15; CDR3: ATALMEVDTQY
J: TRBJ1-2; V: TRBV6-2/TRBV6-3; CDR3: ASSNGQLYGYT
J: TRBJ2-3; V: TRBV4-1; CDR3: ASSHPGTDTQY
J: TRBJ1-2; V: TRBV3-1/TRBV3-2; CDR3: ASSQDVYYGYT
J: TRBJ1-5; V: TRBV5-1; CDR3: ASSLGQGSGQPQH
J: TRBJ1-1; V: TRBV5-1; CDR3: ASSLRDRAMNTEAF
J: TRBJ2-5; V: TRBV10-3; CDR3: AIRRTGLGETQY
J: TRBJ2-7; V: TRBV6-5; CDR3: ASRTRDRGLHEQY
J: TRBJ2-1; V: TRBV19; CDR3: ASSIAFAAESYNEQF
J: TRBJ2-7; V: TRBV4-1; CDR3: ASSQGTVSPYEQY
J: TRBJ2-5; V: TRBV6-4; CDR3: ASSDNRAGGWETQY
J: TRBJ2-7; V: TRBV12-5; CDR3: ASGLGTGREQY
J: TRBJ2-5; V: TRBV7-8; CDR3: ASSLGVRGWNQETQY
J: TRBJ1-5; V: TRBV29-1; CDR3: SVPGQLHNQPQH
J: TRBJ2-1; V: TRBV6-5; CDR3: ASIKLNEQF
J: TRBJ1-1; V: TRBV6-5; CDR3: ASRETGKNTEAF
J: TRBJ2-7; V: TRBV4-1; CDR3: ASSQDQPSGRARHTDEQY
J: TRBJ2-3; V: TRBV5-1; CDR3: ASSPTSTDTQY
J: TRBJ2-6; V: TRBV11-2; CDR3: ASSPGGANVLT
J: TRBJ1-4; V: TRBV6-5; CDR3: ASFGATNEKLF
J: TRBJ1-5; V: TRBV27; CDR3: ASSPNRQGRLRQPQH
J: TRBJ2-1; V: TRBV7-9; CDR3: ASSLRTGSYNEQF
J: TRBJ1-1; V: TRBV10-3; CDR3: ATTPWGRIAEAF
J: TRBJ2-1; V: TRBV7-7; CDR3: ASSLQGGSYNEQF
J: TRBJ2-3; V: TRBV7-3; CDR3: ASSLRSGSTQDTQY
J: TRBJ2-3; V: TRBV11-3; CDR3: ASSFPTTGADTQY
J: TRBJ1-1; V: TRBV4-2; CDR3: ASSQAGNTEAF
J: TRBJ2-3; V: TRBV3-1/TRBV3-2; CDR3: ASSRRLAGGEDTQY
J: TRBJ1-1; V: TRBV5-1; CDR3: ASSAGGGDTEAF
J: TRBJ2-5; V: TRBV3-1/TRBV3-2; CDR3: ASSQFNREETQY
J: TRBJ1-2; V: TRBV2; CDR3: ASSGQQFGYT
J: TRBJ1-2; V: TRBV30; CDR3: AWSGRDRGTYGYT
J: TRBJ1-5; V: TRBV2; CDR3: ASSQFGTGTANQPQH
J: TRBJ2-5; V: TRBV23-1; CDR3: ASSCIGDSQETQY
J: TRBJ2-7; V: TRBV9; CDR3: ASSHSGAGYSYEQY
J: TRBJ1-4; V: TRBV19; CDR3: ASSTMDRGGLGKLF
J: TRBJ1-3; V: TRBV4-1; CDR3: ASSQPGQGRNTIY
J: TRBJ2-7; V: TRBV2; CDR3: ASSPADSYEQY
J: TRBJ2-1; V: TRBV5-1; CDR3: ASSLSSGIANEQF
J: TRBJ2-7; V: TRBV10-2; CDR3: ASRPGQGSEQY
J: TRBJ1-4; V: TRBV3-1/TRBV3-2; CDR3: ASSLSRATNEKLF
J: TRBJ1-5; V: TRBV16; CDR3: ASSQWTGINQPQH
J: TRBJ2-5; V: TRBV27; CDR3: ASSLTHRTGGSETQY
J: TRBJ1-1; V: TRBV5-6; CDR3: ASSLGITMNTEAF
J: TRBJ2-1; V: TRBV29-1; CDR3: SVEDRSGGPNEQF
J: TRBJ2-7; V: TRBV5-1; CDR3: ASRYGTDLRMEQY
J: TRBJ1-2; V: TRBV3-1/TRBV3-2; CDR3: ASSAGQRGYGYT
J: TRBJ2-1; V: TRBV19; CDR3: AVRTSGGPRGEQF